This TCR beta chain was recorded in a study of cytomegalovirus exposure and HLA in healthy donors. Study results and limitations: A few chains tied to CMV proved CMV antigen-specific in vitro.

TCRdb's copy holds only in-frame clones and misses some; the assay was immunoSEQ multiplex PCR. This table holds 150,000 to 200,000 clones, roughly 83% found once. A remark on this clone: The target antigen is unknown.

This CDR3 has 15 amino acids. CDR1 and CDR2 from the germline V gene are SQVTM and ANQGSEA. J was trimmed by 6 bases and V by 3 bases; bases with no gene match: 8. This receptor was obtained from a man in his thirties or forties in good health and CMV-seropositive. Sample: PBMCs. The V call is TRBV29-1, the J call TRBJ1-2, with 12 bases aligning to TRBD1. CDR3 bases: TGCAGCGTTGAGGGGTGGGACAGGGGGCGCGATGGCTACACCTTC. It yields the protein CSVEGWDRGRDGYTF.